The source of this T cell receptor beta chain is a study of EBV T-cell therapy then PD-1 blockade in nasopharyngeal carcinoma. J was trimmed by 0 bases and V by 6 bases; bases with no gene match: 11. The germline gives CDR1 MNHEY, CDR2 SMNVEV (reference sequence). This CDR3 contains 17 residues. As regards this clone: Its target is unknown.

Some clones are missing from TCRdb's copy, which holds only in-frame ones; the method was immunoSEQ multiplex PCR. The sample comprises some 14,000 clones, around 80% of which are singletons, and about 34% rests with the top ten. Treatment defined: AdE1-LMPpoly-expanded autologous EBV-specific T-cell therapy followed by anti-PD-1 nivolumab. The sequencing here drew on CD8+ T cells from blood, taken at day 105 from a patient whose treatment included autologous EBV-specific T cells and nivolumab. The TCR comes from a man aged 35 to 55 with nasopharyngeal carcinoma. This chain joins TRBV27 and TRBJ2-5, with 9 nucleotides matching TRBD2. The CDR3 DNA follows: TGTGCCAGCAGCTCGACCGTGGCTAGCGGGGACCAAGAGACCCAGTACTTC. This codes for CASSSTVASGDQETQYF.